Detailed here is one T cell receptor (beta chain). Antigen: not known. A much larger clone sits a single nucleotide away, making a read error possible. Noted time point: newly diagnosed GD, antithyroid drugs for less than 3 months. After RNA was extracted from PBMCs, the TCR library was made from it. Arm-PCR of CDR3 regions and iRepertoire HTBI primers were the basis on which TCR beta libraries were built. TCRdb redid the calling of the multiplex PCR reads with MiXCR, one entry per CDR3 protein. The sample holds some 500,000 distinct CDR3 sequences, 15% to 20% seen once. The sample comes from a study of regulatory T cells in long-lasting Graves disease. Findings and caveats of the study: TRBV28, TRBJ1-2 and TRBJ2-5 were segments that persistent disease favored.

The CDR3 extends over 15 amino acids. Germline assignment: CDR1 SGHRS and CDR2 YFSETQ. The sample was also reused in another study, on T cells in Graves' hyperthyroidism and ophthalmopathy. Per that paper: Most thyroid clonotypes expanded above 0.001 appeared in blood too.

The material sequenced was peripheral blood mononuclear cells (PBMCs), taken at new diagnosis, from a patient treated with antithyroid drugs. The chain joins TRBV5-1 to TRBJ1-4, with a weak D call TRBD1 (5 bases). The TCR was taken from a woman aged 40 to 65 with Graves disease. CDR3 sequence: CTSSLVGGTNEKLFF. CDR3 coding DNA: TGCACCAGCAGCTTGGTGGGGGGAACTAATGAAAAACTGTTTTTT.